Listed below are T cell receptor beta chains from one sample, sequenced in a study of Graves' ophthalmopathy and Graves' hyperthyroidism. In TCRdb, the multiplex PCR reads were re-called with MiXCR into one record per CDR3 protein. The sample yields hundreds of thousands of distinct CDR3 sequences, 15% seen once. Material: peripheral blood. The receptors come from a woman in her late teens or twenties with stable Graves' hyperthyroidism. Each CDR3 is given with its conserved first and last residue. Each record gives: clone size, D gene, V gene, J gene, CDR3 DNA, CDR3 protein. The D gene is left open where the match is weak. Only part of the rows carry a size: once, few, many, or a class if the clone is expanded.

many	.	TRBV20-1	TRBJ1-1	TGCAGTGCTACCCCCCCCTCGACAGTCCGAACTGAAGCTTTCTTT	CSATPPSTVRTEAFF
many	.	TRBV12-5	TRBJ1-6	TGTGCTAGTGGTTTGGTACATGGCAGGGGAAGCTACTATAATTCACCCCTCCACTTT	CASGLVHGRGSYYNSPLHF
many	.	TRBV27	TRBJ1-1	TGTGCCACCGGGGGGGGGGATAGAGGAACTGAAGCTTTCTTT	CATGGGDRGTEAFF
many	TRBD1	TRBV14	TRBJ1-6	TGTGCCAGCGCCCAGGGGGCGCCTAATTCACCCCTCCACTTT	CASAQGAPNSPLHF
.	.	TRBV12-3/TRBV12-4	TRBJ1-2	TGTGCCAGCAGTTTAGGGGCCGGACTATATGGCTACACCTTC	CASSLGAGLYGYTF
.	.	TRBV6-1	TRBJ1-1	TGTGCCAGTAAGAGGGGGACGGACACTGAAGCTTTCTTT	CASKRGTDTEAFF
many	.	TRBV6-1	TRBJ1-1	TGTGCCAGCAGTGATCCGGGACACGAATTTATGAACACTGAAGCTTTCTTT	CASSDPGHEFMNTEAFF
.	TRBD2	TRBV7-8	TRBJ2-2	TGTGCCAGCAACCCTCGCGGGGGGGGCACCGGGGAGCTGTTTTTT	CASNPRGGGTGELFF
few	TRBD1	TRBV5-1	TRBJ2-2	TGCGCCGGCAGCTCAATAGGGGGCTGGAACACCGGGGAGCTGTTTTTT	CAGSSIGGWNTGELFF
many	.	TRBV6-2/TRBV6-3	TRBJ1-6	TGTGCCAGCAGTTACAGTCGGAGAGAATATAATTCACCCCTCCACTTT	CASSYSRREYNSPLHF
many	.	TRBV12-3/TRBV12-4	TRBJ1-1	TGTGCCAGCAGTTCCTACCTAACGGGCGGGGCCACTGAAGCTTTCTTT	CASSSYLTGGATEAFF
.	.	TRBV20-1	TRBJ1-1	TGCAGTGCACATGTACTTAGGGGGAACACTGAAGCTTTCTTT	CSAHVLRGNTEAFF
many	TRBD1	TRBV3-1	TRBJ1-1	TGTGCCAGCAGCTCCGGGACAGGGGGCACTGAAGCTTTCTTT	CASSSGTGGTEAFF
many	TRBD1	TRBV7-6	TRBJ2-7	TGTGCCAGCAGCTTAGGGACAGGGGGTTTAATAAGCGAGCAGTACTTC	CASSLGTGGLISEQYF
many	TRBD1	TRBV18	TRBJ1-2	TGTGCCAGCTCACCATTGGACAGGAACAACTATGGCTACACCTTC	CASSPLDRNNYGYTF
many	.	TRBV6-1	TRBJ1-2	TGTGCCGCCGGGGGGCCTCAGGATGGCTACACCTTC	CAAGGPQDGYTF
many	TRBD1	TRBV29-1	TRBJ1-1	TGCAGCGTTGGACAGGGGGCCACTGAAGCTTTCTTT	CSVGQGATEAFF
many	.	TRBV12-3/TRBV12-4	TRBJ1-2	TGTGCCAGCAGTCGGGTGGAGAAACCGACACTATGGGACACCTTC	CASSRVEKPTLWDTF